This passage covers 2 T cell receptor beta chains from one sample sequenced in a study of CD4+ T cells in melanoma (dated 2022 in TCRdb). The library was produced with the immunoSEQ multiplex PCR assay. TCRdb provides this immuneACCESS table in a form limited to in-frame rearrangements. Some clones are lacking; in checked studies, under half of them reflect an unresolved V gene, and why the rest are absent is not known. Present in this sample are about 5,000 clones, 55% to 80% of which were seen just once. Around a fifth of the sample lies in the top ten. Sequences were obtained from cells from a culture (not recorded whether cultured in vitro). Source of these receptors: a human donor with melanoma.

This chain joins TRBV2 and TRBJ1-1, with unresolved D. Germline V gene sequence: CDR1 SNHLY, CDR2 FYNNEI. The CDR3 is 13 residues long. Trimming removed 6 bases from V and 0 bases from J, with 8 bases in between. In DNA, the CDR3 is TGTGCCAGCAGGGCGGATCTGAACACTGAAGCTTTCTTT. It translates to CASRADLNTEAFF.

The gene calls are TRBV5-1 and TRBJ2-1; no firm D call. Germline assignment: CDR1 SGHRS and CDR2 YFSETQ. Between the trimmed V and J ends, which lost 2 bases and 2 bases, there was a span of 5 bases. CDR3 length: 13 amino acids. CDR3 DNA: TGCGCCAGCAGCTTTACAGCCTACAATGAGCAGTTCTTC. Translation gives CASSFTAYNEQFF. Full variable domain (missing parts from reference TRBV5-1 and TRBJ2-1): KAGVTQTPRYLIKTRGQQVTLSCSPISGHRSVSWYQQTPGQGLQFLFEYFSETQRNKGNFPGRFSGRQFSNSRSEMNVSTLELGDSALYLCASSFTAYNEQFFGPGTRLTVL.